A single sample is the source of the 3 T cell receptor beta chains below, sequenced in a study of T cell responses to AZD1222 COVID-19 vaccine. Measured with immunoSEQ multiplex PCR; TCRdb has only the in-frame clones, and not every one. This table holds roughly 100,000 clones, roughly 91% found once. The sample was peripheral blood, taken on day 0 of AZD1222 vaccination. These receptors were taken from an adult in good health.

Remarks on this clone: Other nucleotide sequences from this sample produce the same CDR3. This chain uses TRBV30 with TRBJ2-7, with a tentative D call TRBD1 (6 bases). The CDR3 is 13 residues long. V lost 5 bases, J lost 0 bases, and 11 bases lay in between. CDR1 is GTSNPN, CDR2 SVGIG, per germline (reference sequence). The CDR3 reads CAWSRDNSYEQYF. In DNA, the CDR3 is TGTGCCTGGTCCCGGGACAACTCCTACGAGCAGTACTTC.

The chain carries TRBV7-6 and TRBJ2-2; 10 nucleotides match TRBD2. There are 17 residues in the CDR3. Germline values: CDR1 SGHVS, CDR2 FNYEAQ. V shed 5 bases, J shed 8 bases, and the junction held 14 bases outside the gene matches. This CDR3 is CASSPSSLAGVSGELFF. The CDR3 DNA reads as TGTGCCAGCAGCCCGTCCTCTCTAGCGGGAGTATCGGGGGAGCTGTTTTTT.

This clone was counted between two and nine times. The gene calls are TRBV6-5 and TRBJ1-3; tentative D call: TRBD1 (5 bases). The length of the CDR3 is 13 residues. Germline V lookup: CDR1 MNHEY, CDR2 SVGAGI. Trimming took 4 bases from V and 3 from J, leaving 7 bases between them. In nucleotides, the CDR3 is TGTGCCAGCAGTTCCAGGGTTGGAAACACCATATATTTT. Translated: CASSSRVGNTIYF.